This passage covers 32 T cell receptor beta chains from one sample sequenced in a study of technical replicates of blood from a handful of donors. Clones were read by immunoSEQ multiplex PCR, and TCRdb kept only the in-frame ones, dropping some. The table shows about 88,000 clones, with around 93% occurring only once. Sequencing was done on a sample of T cells isolated from PBMCs. The receptors come from a human donor in good health.

V and J are TRBV18 and TRBJ1-1, with D hard to call. CDR1 KGHSH and CDR2 LQKENI come from the germline V gene. V lost 5 bases and J 5 bases, leaving 9 bases between the germline ends. The CDR3 covers 12 residues. The DNA for the CDR3 is TGTGCCAGCTCATCACAAGAGACTGAAGCTTTCTTT. Amino acid sequence: CASSSQETEAFF. Using reference TRBV18 and TRBJ1-1 for the parts outside the CDR3, the full variable domain is NAGVMQNPRHLVRRRGQEARLRCSPMKGHSHVYWYRQLPEEGLKFMVYLQKENIIDESGMPKERFSAEFPKEGPSILRIQQVVRGDSAAYFCASSSQETEAFFGQGTRLTVV.

The chain links TRBV15 to TRBJ2-7; TRBD2 aligns across 8 bases. The CDR3 covers 14 residues. V gave up 2 bases and J gave up 2 bases; unmatched junction bases: 2. Germline CDR1 is LNHNV and CDR2 is YYDKDF (reference sequence). CDR3 nucleotide sequence: TGTGCCACCAGCAGAATGACTAGCGCCTACGAGCAGTACTTC. It codes for CATSRMTSAYEQYF.

The chain employs TRBV7-9 and TRBJ1-1; weak D call: TRBD1 (5 bases). V was clipped by 0 bases and J by 3 bases, with 17 bases between them. CDR3 length equals 17 residues. Germline V gene data show CDR1 as SEHNR and CDR2 as FQNEAQ (reference sequence). CDR3 loop: CASSLATGGLRDTEAFF. The CDR3 DNA reads TGTGCCAGCAGCTTAGCTACCGGGGGTTTAAGGGACACTGAAGCTTTCTTT.

The genes are TRBV30 and TRBJ1-3; D unclear. CDR1 and CDR2 from the germline V gene are GTSNPN and SVGIG (reference sequence). V was clipped by 4 bases and J by 0 bases, with 10 bases between them. The CDR3 contains 14 residues. The CDR3 reads CAWIARSSGNTIYF. The DNA of the CDR3 is TGTGCCTGGATAGCGCGAAGCTCTGGAAACACCATATATTTT.

V is TRBV5-5 and J is TRBJ2-1, with 7 bases matching TRBD1. V gave up 0 bases and J gave up 0 bases; unmatched junction bases: 9. Germline V gene data show CDR1 as SGHKS and CDR2 as YYEKEE (reference sequence). There are 18 residues in the CDR3. CDR3 in amino acids: CASSLETGPKRSYNEQFF. DNA of the CDR3: TGTGCCAGCAGCTTGGAGACAGGGCCTAAACGCTCCTACAATGAGCAGTTCTTC.

This clone was counted a single time. This rearrangement joins TRBV5-1 to TRBJ1-2, with 10 positions matching TRBD1. J lost 4 bases, V lost 4 bases, and 7 bases had no gene match. Germline V CDR1 and CDR2: SGHRS, YFSETQ. The CDR3 covers 15 residues. Here the CDR3 DNA reads TGCGCCAGCAGCCTTGGACAGGGGGGCGGCTATGGCTACACCTTC. Protein product: CASSLGQGGGYGYTF.

The genes are TRBV19 and TRBJ1-4; D is ambiguous. Germline CDR1 LNHDA, CDR2 SQIVND (reference sequence). The V gene lost 2 bases and the J gene lost 2 bases, with 12 bases spanning the gap. This CDR3 comprises 16 residues. This chain's CDR3 is CASSIPRPRTNEKLFF. The DNA of the CDR3 is TGTGCCAGTAGTATACCCCGCCCTCGGACTAATGAAAAACTGTTTTTT.

The CDR3 sequence: CASSFASTSGNTIYF. The CDR3 DNA reads TGTGCCAGCAGCTTTGCTAGTACCTCTGGAAACACCATATATTTT. The chain uses TRBV7-2 and TRBJ1-3; no definite D call. This CDR3 is built from 15 residues. Germline V gives CDR1 SGHTA, CDR2 FQGNSA. The V and J ends lost 3 bases and 0 bases respectively, with 9 bases between them.

V gene TRBV4-3 combines with J gene TRBJ2-1; D not certain. V was pared by 1 base and J by 2 bases, with 18 bases between. Germline-derived CDR1 and CDR2 are LGHNA and YSLEER. The CDR3 loop spans 18 amino acids. The CDR3 coding sequence is TGCGCCAGCAGCCAAGTTGCCCCCGCTGACGCGGCCTACAATGAGCAGTTCTTC. Its protein is CASSQVAPADAAYNEQFF.

The chain links TRBV5-1 to TRBJ2-2, with D possibly being TRBD2 (6 bases). Germline V CDR1 and CDR2: SGHRS, YFSETQ. Trimming removed 0 bases at V and 3 bases at J, with 12 bases between. The CDR3 runs 16 residues. DNA of the CDR3: TGCGCCAGCAGCTTGGCGGGGGATTCGTACACCGGGGAGCTGTTTTTT. This translates into CASSLAGDSYTGELFF.

The chain uses TRBV6-6 and TRBJ2-1; D is undetermined. The V end was cut by 2 bases, the J end by 0 bases, with 5 bases between. Germline lookup yields CDR1 MNHNY and CDR2 SVGAGI (reference sequence). The CDR3 consists of 14 residues. CDR3 region: CASSYQLSYNEQFF. DNA for the CDR3: TGTGCCAGCAGTTACCAACTCTCCTACAATGAGCAGTTCTTC.

With respect to this clone: This CDR3 is also generated by other DNA sequences in the sample. The chain joins TRBV7-9 to TRBJ2-7; no definite D call. This CDR3 contains 11 residues. Germline CDR1 is SEHNR and CDR2 is FQNEAQ (reference sequence). V shed 3 bases and J shed 4 bases, with 4 bases lying between them. This CDR3 reads CASSFNYEQYF. As DNA, the CDR3 is TGTGCCAGCAGCTTTAATTACGAGCAGTACTTC.

The chain uses TRBV27 and TRBJ2-4; perhaps TRBD2 as D (6 bases). The CDR3 contains 14 residues. Germline V lookup: CDR1 MNHEY, CDR2 SMNVEV (reference sequence). V was pared by 0 bases and J by 4 bases, with 7 bases between. CDR3 bases: TGTGCCAGCAGTTTATCTAGCGGTAAAAACATTCAGTACTTC. This codes for CASSLSSGKNIQYF.

The chain is built from TRBV19 and TRBJ2-5; no firm D call. This CDR3 has 13 amino acids. Deletions cut 6 bases from V and 1 base from J, with 9 bases between. In germline, CDR1 is LNHDA, CDR2 SQIVND (reference sequence). The CDR3 DNA reads TGTGCCAGTAGCCAGGTAGTCCAAGAGACCCAGTACTTC. Translated, it gives CASSQVVQETQYF.

The chain uses TRBV11-3 and TRBJ1-3; no clear D gene. Trimming stripped 1 base from V and 7 bases from J, with 8 bases between. CDR3 size: 13 residues. Germline-derived CDR1 and CDR2 are SGHNT and YENEEA. The CDR3, as DNA: TGTGCCAGCAGCTTAGGAACGGGTAACACCATATATTTT. Amino acid sequence: CASSLGTGNTIYF.

The chain has TRBV7-2 and TRBJ2-5, with D maybe TRBD1 (5 bases). This CDR3 has 13 residues. The ends were cut back, 1 base at V and 5 bases at J, with 8 bases in the middle. The germline V gene encodes CDR1 SGHTA and CDR2 FQGNSA. CDR3 loop: CASSLGQTETQYF. DNA of the CDR3: TGTGCCAGCAGCTTAGGACAGACGGAGACCCAGTACTTC.

The CDR3 DNA sequence: TGTGCCAGCAGCCAAGGCAGGGGGCGAATCGATGGCTACACCTTC. As protein: CASSQGRGRIDGYTF. The chain links TRBV16 to TRBJ1-2, with TRBD1 identical over 8 bases. The CDR3 contains 15 residues. Germline CDR1 is KGHSY and CDR2 is FQNENV. V gave up 2 bases and J gave up 6 bases; unmatched junction bases: 8. Full variable domain (rest looked up from reference TRBV16 and TRBJ1-2): GEEVAQTPKHLVRGEGQKAKLYCAPIKGHSYVFWYQQVLKNEFKFLISFQNENVFDETGMPKERFSAKCLPNSPCSLEIQATKLEDSAVYFCASSQGRGRIDGYTFGSGTRLTVV.

The gene calls are TRBV30 and TRBJ2-2, with 10 bases fitting TRBD2. Germline loops: CDR1 GTSNPN, CDR2 SVGIG (reference sequence). The CDR3 length is 13 residues. J lost 9 bases, V lost 8 bases, and 9 bases had no gene match. CDR3 loop: CAGYLAGERELFF. The CDR3 DNA sequence: TGTGCCGGATATCTAGCGGGAGAACGGGAGCTGTTTTTT. Variable domain in full (rest from reference TRBV30 and TRBJ2-2): SQTIHQWPATLVQPVGSPLSLECTVEGTSNPNLYWYRQAAGRGLQLLFYSVGIGQISSEVPQNLSASRPQDRQFILSSKKLLLSDSGFYLCAGYLAGERELFFGEGSRLTVL.

As concerns this clone: Compared with germline, one end of the junction differs, possibly owing to a read error. The chain employs TRBV5-1 and TRBJ1-1; 9 bases map to TRBD1. CDR3 length: 13 amino acids. Germline values: CDR1 SGHRS, CDR2 YFSETQ. The DNA of the CDR3 is TGCGCCAGCAGCCCCCTACAGGGGGCCGATGGTCTCTTT. Its translation is CASSPLQGADGLF.

The chain employs TRBV6-5 and TRBJ2-1; TRBD2 is a possible D gene (5 bases). The ends were cut back, 0 bases at V and 2 bases at J, with 11 bases in the middle. Germline lookup yields CDR1 MNHEY and CDR2 SVGAGI. The CDR3 is 16 residues long. The CDR3: CASSYSPGNPYNEQFF. For the CDR3, the DNA is TGTGCCAGCAGTTACTCGCCCGGGAACCCCTACAATGAGCAGTTCTTC.

The chain recombines TRBV25-1 with TRBJ2-1; no definite D call. V was trimmed by 3 bases and J by 0 bases, leaving 12 bases between them. The V gene's germline CDR1 is MGHDK and CDR2 SYGVNS. There are 16 residues in the CDR3. The CDR3 loop reads CASSDTGSSSYNEQFF. The CDR3 DNA sequence: TGTGCCAGCAGTGATACCGGGTCCAGCTCCTACAATGAGCAGTTCTTC.

The chain uses TRBV4-1 and TRBJ2-7; D may be TRBD2 (5 bases). Trimming cost V 1 base and J 3 bases, with 10 bases left between them. The CDR3 extends over 14 amino acids. Per germline, CDR1 MGHRA and CDR2 YSYEKL. As DNA, the CDR3 is TGCGCCAGCAGCCAAGCGGGGAGAGGCTACGAGCAGTACTTC. This gives the protein CASSQAGRGYEQYF.

This clone has more than one count but fewer than ten. The V gene is TRBV27, the J gene TRBJ1-1, with TRBD1 matching over 11 bases. The germline V gene encodes CDR1 MNHEY and CDR2 SMNVEV (reference sequence). J was trimmed by 12 bases and V by 5 bases; bases with no gene match: 8. The CDR3 extends over 13 amino acids. The CDR3 is CASSLGQGAGTFF. The CDR3 region has the DNA TGTGCCAGCAGTCTAGGACAGGGGGCCGGGACTTTCTTT.

This chain joins TRBV2 and TRBJ1-1; 7 nucleotides align to TRBD1. Germline loops: CDR1 SNHLY, CDR2 FYNNEI. The CDR3 has 14 residues. Germline trimming cut 6 bases from V and 1 base from J; bases unmatched to any gene: 5. The CDR3: CASSLRQGNTEAFF. The CDR3 DNA sequence: TGTGCCAGCAGCCTCAGACAGGGGAACACTGAAGCTTTCTTT.

This clone has only a few counts. The rearrangement joins TRBV13 to TRBJ1-1, with D tentatively TRBD1 (6 bases). The CDR3 covers 13 residues. Trimming took off 4 bases at V and 0 bases at J, with 6 bases between the two ends. Germline V gene lookup returns CDR1 PRHDT and CDR2 FYEKMQ (reference sequence). CDR3 amino acids: CASSWTVNTEAFF. The CDR3 DNA reads TGTGCCAGCAGCTGGACAGTGAACACTGAAGCTTTCTTT. Looking up the rest from reference TRBV13 and TRBJ1-1 gives the full variable domain: AAGVIQSPRHLIKEKRETATLKCYPIPRHDTVYWYQQGPGQDPQFLISFYEKMQSDKGSIPDRFSAQQFSDYHSELNMSSLELGDSALYFCASSWTVNTEAFFGQGTRLTVV.

In nucleotides, the CDR3 is TGTGCCATCAGCCCCGGACAGGATAATGAAAAACTGTTTTTT. Protein sequence: CAISPGQDNEKLFF. This chain connects TRBV10-3 to TRBJ1-4, with 7 bases matching TRBD1. The CDR3 loop spans 14 amino acids. The germline CDR1 and CDR2 sequences are ENHRY and SYGVKD. V shed 6 bases, J shed 4 bases, and the junction held 5 bases outside the gene matches.

This clone was picked up one time. This chain links TRBV30 with TRBJ1-1; 9 bases line up with TRBD1. This CDR3 is 18 amino acids long. CDR1 GTSNPN and CDR2 SVGIG come from the germline V gene (reference sequence). The J segment lost 3 bases and the V segment lost 4 bases, leaving 18 bases of the junction unmatched. The CDR3 DNA follows: TGTGCCTGGATGGGACAGGGAGGGGGTCTAATTAGGTACACTGAAGCTTTCTTT. Translating it yields CAWMGQGGGLIRYTEAFF.

The chain carries TRBV7-9 and TRBJ2-2; D is possibly TRBD2 (6 bases). Per the germline V gene, CDR1 is SEHNR and CDR2 is FQNEAQ (reference sequence). This CDR3 is 15 amino acids long. With 4 bases removed from V and 5 bases from J, the gap between germline ends came to 14 bases. The CDR3 bases are TGTGCCAGCAGCTCAATGGAGGGCGGAACCGGGGAGCTGTTTTTT. This encodes CASSSMEGGTGELFF.

The chain combines TRBV15 with TRBJ2-7; weak D call: TRBD1 (5 bases). The CDR3 is 19 residues long. In germline, CDR1 is LNHNV, CDR2 YYDKDF (reference sequence). Trimming pared 2 bases from V and 0 bases from J, leaving 23 bases between. CDR3 DNA sequence: TGTGCCACCAGCAGATTTAACTATCAGGGCAGATCCCTCTCCTACGAGCAGTACTTC. Residues: CATSRFNYQGRSLSYEQYF.

The chain uses TRBV6-4 and TRBJ2-7; TRBD1 might be the D (5 bases). V was cut by 8 bases and J by 2 bases, with 16 bases left in between. Germline-derived CDR1 and CDR2 are MRHNA and SNTAGT. The CDR3 sequence is 14 residues long. CDR3 protein: CASLPRTNPYEQYF. The CDR3 DNA is TGTGCCAGCCTTCCTAGGACAAACCCCTACGAGCAGTACTTC.

V and J are TRBV28 and TRBJ2-3, with 9 bases fitting TRBD2. The germline V gene encodes CDR1 MDHEN and CDR2 SYDVKM. This CDR3 is built from 15 residues. With V trimmed by 7 bases and J by 3 bases, 8 bases remained unmatched. Written as DNA, the CDR3 is TGTGCCAGCACCCTTAGCGGGAGTAGGACAGATACGCAGTATTTT. Translating gives CASTLSGSRTDTQYF.

The CDR3 region is CASSIHPRTGINQPQHF. DNA for the CDR3: TGTGCCAGTAGTATTCACCCTAGGACAGGGATTAATCAGCCCCAGCATTTT. The chain combines TRBV19 with TRBJ1-5, with 8 nucleotides matching TRBD1. This CDR3 comprises 17 residues. With 3 bases clipped from V and 4 bases from J, the junction kept 11 bases outside the gene matches. Germline V gene data show CDR1 as LNHDA and CDR2 as SQIVND (reference sequence).